In this sample, the clone carrying this TCR beta chain turned up once. Sequenced by immunoSEQ multiplex PCR; TCRdb stores in-frame clones only, minus some. This table has tens of thousands of clones, 80% to 90% appearing once. V dropped 2 bases and J dropped 4 bases, with 9 bases sitting between them. CDR1 is MNHEY, CDR2 SVGEGT, per germline. The CDR3 has 13 amino acids. The data were obtained in a study of blood T cell repertoires in COVID-19. V and J are TRBV6-2 or TRBV6-3 and TRBJ2-7; TRBD1 might be the D (5 bases). The sequencing input was peripheral blood. The source of this sequence is a human donor in a cohort sampled during active COVID-19. In nucleotides, the CDR3 is TGTGCCAGCAGTTACGCAGGGATGTACGAGCAGTACTTC. It is translated as CASSYAGMYEQYF.